This TCR beta chain was obtained from a study of blood T cell repertoires in COVID-19. The overall study: From the United States, Italy and Spain came samples of acute and convalescent COVID-19.

Germline V CDR1 and CDR2: SGDLS, YYNGEE. The ends lost 0 bases at V and 5 bases at J; junction bases unmatched: 4. This CDR3 is 16 amino acids long. There are a few counts of this clone. The authors' processing: Estimation of nucleated cell counts relied on the amplification of reference gene primers. Generated by immunoSEQ multiplex PCR, the TCRdb table keeps only in-frame clones and is missing some. That table furnishes V, J and clone size, whereas the DNA furnished D and trimming. The sample shows under 140,000 clones, approximately 68% of them seen only once. The TCR sequence derives from a woman in her sixties with acute or convalescent COVID-19. The chain couples TRBV9 to TRBJ1-4; 10 nucleotides align to TRBD1. Sequences were obtained from peripheral blood. The CDR3 region is CASSVGPGQGNEKLFF. CDR3 DNA: TGTGCCAGCAGCGTAGGTCCGGGACAGGGGAATGAAAAACTGTTTTTT.